This T cell receptor beta chain was captured in a study of identical twins. Findings of the study overall: Cord blood beta clonotypes present at high abundance carried fewer insertions; no such pattern appeared in memory repertoires.

This clonotype was counted only a few times. Antigen unknown. Unique molecular identifiers were present on cDNA, and template switching added a universal primer site. TCRdb redid the calling of the 5' RACE reads with MiXCR, one entry per CDR3 protein. The sample gives fewer than 250,000 distinct CDR3 sequences, approximately 8.3% of which show up once; 1.9% is in the top ten. V lost 4 bases and J lost 8; bases outside the gene matches: 8. The CDR3 runs to 15 residues. Germline CDR1 is MNHEY and CDR2 is SVGAGI. The same data also went into a second study, on yellow fever vaccine responses in identical twins. From that second work: Twins' vaccine T cell response reportedly seemed partly convergent, partly personalized.

The chain carries TRBV6-5 and TRBJ2-1, with 10 bases fitting TRBD2. The sample taken for sequencing was memory (CD45RO+) T cells sorted from blood. This TCR was recovered from a young woman in good health. The CDR3 here is CASSSPSGSLYEQFF. In DNA form, the CDR3 reads TGTGCCAGCAGTTCCCCTAGCGGGAGTTTGTATGAGCAGTTCTTC.